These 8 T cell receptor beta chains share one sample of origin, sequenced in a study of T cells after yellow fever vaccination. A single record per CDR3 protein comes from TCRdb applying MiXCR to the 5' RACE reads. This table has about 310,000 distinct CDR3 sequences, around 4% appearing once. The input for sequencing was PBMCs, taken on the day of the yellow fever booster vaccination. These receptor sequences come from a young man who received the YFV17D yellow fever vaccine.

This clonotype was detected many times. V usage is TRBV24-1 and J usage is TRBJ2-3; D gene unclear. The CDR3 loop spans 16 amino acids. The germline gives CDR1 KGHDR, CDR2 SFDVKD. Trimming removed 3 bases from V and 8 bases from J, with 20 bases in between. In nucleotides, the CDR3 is TGTGCCACCAGTGATCCCCTGGCGCCCAGTCAACGTACGCAGTATTTT. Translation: CATSDPLAPSQRTQYF.

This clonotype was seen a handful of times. The CDR3: CASSLEGAGANYGYTF. The DNA for the CDR3 is TGTGCCAGCAGCTTGGAGGGCGCAGGCGCAAACTATGGCTACACCTTC. The chain employs TRBV5-5 and TRBJ1-2; D uncertain. CDR3 length: 16 residues. V lost 0 bases, J lost 2 bases, and 14 bases lay in between. Germline lookup yields CDR1 SGHKS and CDR2 YYEKEE (reference sequence).

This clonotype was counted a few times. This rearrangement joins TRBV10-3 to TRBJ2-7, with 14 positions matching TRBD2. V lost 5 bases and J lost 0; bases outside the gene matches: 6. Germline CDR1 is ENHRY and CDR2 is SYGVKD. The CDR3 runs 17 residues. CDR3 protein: CAISRTSGGFSSYEQYV. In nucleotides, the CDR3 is TGTGCCATCAGTCGGACTAGCGGGGGGTTTAGCTCCTACGAGCAGTACGTC.

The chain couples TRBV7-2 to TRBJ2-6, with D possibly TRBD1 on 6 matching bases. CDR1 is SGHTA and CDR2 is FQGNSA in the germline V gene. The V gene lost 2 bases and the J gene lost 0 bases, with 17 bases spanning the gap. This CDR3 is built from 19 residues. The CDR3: CASSLRYEGEISGANVLTF. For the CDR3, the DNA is TGTGCCAGCAGCTTACGGTATGAGGGGGAGATCTCTGGGGCCAACGTCCTGACTTTC. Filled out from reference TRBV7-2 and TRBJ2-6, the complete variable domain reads GAGVSQSPSNKVTEKGKDVELRCDPISGHTALYWYRQSLGQGLEFLIYFQGNSAPDKSGLPSDRFSAERTGGSVSTLTIQRTQQEDSAVYLCASSLRYEGEISGANVLTFGAGSRLTVL.

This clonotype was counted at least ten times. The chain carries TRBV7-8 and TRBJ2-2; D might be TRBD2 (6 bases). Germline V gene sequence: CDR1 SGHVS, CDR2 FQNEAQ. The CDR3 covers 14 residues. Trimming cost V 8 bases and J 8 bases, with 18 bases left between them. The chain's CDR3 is CASRSRTNVGELFF. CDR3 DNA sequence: TGTGCCAGCCGAAGCCGGACTAACGTGGGGGAGCTGTTTTTT.

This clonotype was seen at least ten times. CDR3 loop: CASSQAGTGPLDYGYTF. The CDR3 DNA follows: TGTGCCAGCAGCCAAGCCGGGACAGGGCCGTTGGACTATGGCTACACCTTC. The chain joins TRBV4-2 to TRBJ1-2, with 9 bases matching TRBD1. The germline V gene has CDR1 LGHNA and CDR2 YNFKEQ. V lost 1 base and J lost 3; bases outside the gene matches: 9. The CDR3 extends over 17 amino acids.

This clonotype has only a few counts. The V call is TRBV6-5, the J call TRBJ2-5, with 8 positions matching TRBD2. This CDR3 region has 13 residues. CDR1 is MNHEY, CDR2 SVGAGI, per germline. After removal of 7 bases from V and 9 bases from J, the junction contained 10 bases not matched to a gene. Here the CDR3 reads CASTFQAAGAQYF. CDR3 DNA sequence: TGTGCCAGCACGTTCCAGGCAGCGGGGGCCCAGTACTTC.

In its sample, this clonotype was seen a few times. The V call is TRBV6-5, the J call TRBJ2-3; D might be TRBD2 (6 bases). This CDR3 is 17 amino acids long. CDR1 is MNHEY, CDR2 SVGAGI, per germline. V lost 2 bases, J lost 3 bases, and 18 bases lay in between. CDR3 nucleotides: TGTGCCAGCAGTTACACGACTGCGGGGTATCGGACAGATACGCAGTATTTT. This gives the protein CASSYTTAGYRTDTQYF.